This TCR beta chain appears in the sequencing data of a study of early stage breast cancer tumors (dated by TCRdb to 2017 to 2019). Background for the entire study: Of the approximately 15 invasive breast tumors, about a dozen were found to be estrogen receptor-positive, progesterone receptor-positive and HER2-negative. Of the approximately twelve ER+/PR+/HER2- tumors, eight were classified as invasive ductal carcinomas and four as invasive lobular carcinomas. On average, each sample had roughly 9.7-fold read coverage. Across all samples, roughly 2,800,000 templates representing approximately 1,000,000 unique clonotypes were detected. Overall results and qualifications from the work: Bulk genomic DNA sequencing of unsorted cells missed chain pairing and functional markers such as CD4, CD8 and FOXP3. Compared with adjacent normal breast tissue, tumors had roughly 2.5-fold higher T cell density and higher clonality. The small cohort size prevented analysis by tumor subtype. Greater similarity was observed between blood and normal breast repertoires than between blood and tumor repertoires, and tumor was distinguished from normal in about 85% of the 16 patients when each tissue was compared with blood. Enriched TCRB sequences shared across patients were found to be mostly commonly generated sequences that were unlikely to play an important role in the tumor microenvironment.

Points on this clone: What this receptor recognizes is not known. No base-level quality is on record; no much larger clone is a single base apart.

Two independent genomic DNA replicates were amplified for each sample, with around 0.5 ug used for blood and about 1.5 ug for tumor or normal breast. Following the manufacturer's instructions, the ImmunoSeq Intro kit was used to carry out TCRB sequencing on genomic DNA. Multiplex PCR was run for approximately 29 cycles using proprietary primers and spike-in control sequences for absolute quantification. Single-end 150-bp reads were used to sequence an 87-bp fragment covering the CDR3 and the flanking V and J genes. Each lane of an Illumina MiSeq running version 3.0 chemistry carried seven multiplexed samples, with two replicates apiece. From the authors' description of their analysis: The vendor's proprietary pipeline handled the raw data processing, merging both replicates into a single result for each sample. A clonotype was defined as productive rearrangements that share the same V-gene family, CDR3 amino acid sequence and J-gene segment. To compute clonality, the normalized Shannon entropy (Pielou evenness) of TCRB abundances was subtracted from 1. T cell density was estimated by dividing total templates by the number of input cells inferred from the DNA input amount. Total repertoire diversity and clonality were estimated with Recon using default parameters. Tumor-enriched clonotypes were defined as having over 0.1% abundance in tumor and at least 32-fold higher abundance than in normal breast. Here the immuneACCESS table is served through TCRdb, limited to in-frame sequences with V and J called. Missing clones are a known gap in these copies; in checked studies unresolved V genes cover under half, and the rest lacks a known reason. The V and J calls and the clone size are those of that table, but D and trimming were determined from the DNA. The sample contains approximately 54,000 clones, 78% of them found a single time. The ten most abundant clones make up roughly 3.5% of the sample.

The CDR3 contains 16 residues, cysteine and phenylalanine counted. Of all the DNA, just the CDR3 is kept, 48 bases in frame from base 1. V is cut back by 4 bases and J by 4 bases, with 7 bases in the junction unmatched. According to the germline V gene, CDR1 reads SGHVS and CDR2 reads FQNEAQ. The study profiled bulk TCR beta-chain repertoires in matched peripheral blood, tumor and adjacent normal breast tissue taken from fewer than 20 patients with early-stage breast cancer. Before surgery, whole blood (roughly 4.5-11 mL) was collected into EDTA tubes and processed within 2 hours. Peripheral blood mononuclear cells were isolated by Ficoll-Paque centrifugation in SepMate-50 tubes. For storage in liquid nitrogen, PBMCs were cryopreserved as aliquots of 2 to 4 million cells in roughly 90% FBS with about 10% DMSO. The Qiagen AllPrep DNA/RNA Mini kit was used to extract genomic DNA.

Sequencing used blood. This chain is built from TRBV7-8 and TRBJ2-1; 10 middle bases align to TRBD2. The source is a person aged 35-49 years with breast cancer. The CDR3 reads CASSSRRTSGYNEQFF. The nucleotide sequence reads as follows: TGTGCCAGCAGCTCACGAAGGACTAGCGGATACAATGAGCAGTTCTTC. The entire variable domain, with the stretches around the CDR3 drawn from the reference TRBV7-8 and TRBJ2-1 proteins, is GAGVSQSPRYKVAKRGQDVALRCDPISGHVSLFWYQQALGQGPEFLTYFQNEAQLDKSGLPSDRFFAERPEGSVSTLKIQRTQQEDSAVYLCASSSRRTSGYNEQFFGPGTRLTVL.